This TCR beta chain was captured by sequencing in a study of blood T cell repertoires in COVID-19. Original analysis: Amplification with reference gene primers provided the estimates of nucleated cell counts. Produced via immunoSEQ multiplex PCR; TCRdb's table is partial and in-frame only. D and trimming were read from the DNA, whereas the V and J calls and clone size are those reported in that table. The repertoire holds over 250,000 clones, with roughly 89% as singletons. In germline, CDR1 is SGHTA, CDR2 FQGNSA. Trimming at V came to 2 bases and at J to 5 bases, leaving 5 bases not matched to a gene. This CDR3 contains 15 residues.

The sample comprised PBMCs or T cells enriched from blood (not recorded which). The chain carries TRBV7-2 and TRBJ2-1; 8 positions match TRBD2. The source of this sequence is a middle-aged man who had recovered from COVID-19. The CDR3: CASSLNGRVNNEQFF. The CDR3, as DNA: TGTGCCAGCAGCTTAAACGGGAGGGTGAACAATGAGCAGTTCTTC. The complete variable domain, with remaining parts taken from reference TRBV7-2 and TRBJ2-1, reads GAGVSQSPSNKVTEKGKDVELRCDPISGHTALYWYRQSLGQGLEFLIYFQGNSAPDKSGLPSDRFSAERTGGSVSTLTIQRTQQEDSAVYLCASSLNGRVNNEQFFGPGTRLTVL.